This TCR beta chain appears in the sequencing data of a study of breast tumors, draining lymph nodes, adjacent tissues. One entry per CDR3 protein, called by TCRdb with MiXCR from the multiplex PCR reads. The sample lists approximately 22,000 distinct CDR3 sequences; more than 50% were seen once. Points on this clonotype: Its antigen is as yet unknown.

Findings and limits, study-wide: Most tumor T cells seemingly derive from lymph node, then expand in tumor. Luminal-like breast cancer showed significantly greater tumor-nontumor repertoire similarity than basal-like breast cancer did.

CDR1 is MGHDK and CDR2 is SYGVNS in the germline V gene. The V and J ends lost 3 bases and 0 bases respectively, with 10 bases between them. The CDR3 consists of 15 residues. The rearrangement links TRBV25-1 to TRBJ2-3; TRBD1 is a possible D gene (5 bases). The material sequenced was breast tumor tissue. The receptor's source is a female donor with breast cancer. Some clones in this sample may be carry-over from other donors' samples. This chain's CDR3 is CASSDLTASTDTQYF. In nucleotides, the CDR3 is TGTGCCAGCAGTGATCTGACAGCCAGCACAGATACGCAGTATTTT.